This T cell receptor (beta chain) was sequenced in a study of T cell responses to AZD1222 COVID-19 vaccine. Study summary: Pooled samples include second doses given at about 4 or 12 weeks. Broader study findings: Repertoires were sampled only after the peak T cell response. The span of vaccine-associated CD4 TCRs extended across spike, with dominance at 160-218 and 743-854.

Produced via immunoSEQ multiplex PCR; TCRdb's table is partial and in-frame only. Among approximately 30,000 clones listed, approximately 86% were seen once. The germline V gene encodes CDR1 MDHEN and CDR2 SYDVKM. This CDR3 comprises 16 residues. V gave up 6 bases and J gave up 6 bases, with 23 bases separating them. Details on this clone: Its antigen is unknown.

The sequences come from peripheral blood, collected on day 0 of AZD1222 vaccination. The receptor was derived from an adult in good health. The V call is TRBV28, the J call TRBJ1-2; possibly TRBD1 for D (5 bases). Here the CDR3 DNA reads TGTGCCAGCAGCGCAGGGTCAGGCTACTCGATGCATGGCTACACCTTC. This sequence encodes CASSAGSGYSMHGYTF.